These 18 T cell receptor beta chains share one sample of origin, sequenced in a study of T cell responses to AZD1222 COVID-19 vaccine. Some clones are missing from TCRdb's copy, which holds only in-frame ones; the method was immunoSEQ multiplex PCR. The table shows around 180,000 clones, with about 92% occurring only once. Here the sequenced sample was peripheral blood, taken on day 0 of AZD1222 vaccination. Receptors were obtained from an adult in good health.

This sequence joins TRBV3-1 (or the pseudogene TRBV3-2) and TRBJ1-2; 8 bases map to TRBD1. Trimming removed 1 base from V and 8 bases from J; junction bases left unmatched: 9. This CDR3 is 15 amino acids long. Germline CDR1 is LGHDT and CDR2 is YNNKEL (reference sequence). The CDR3 DNA sequence: TGTGCCAGCAGCCAAGGGGAGACAGGGGCGGAGGGCTACACCTTC. The encoded protein is CASSQGETGAEGYTF.

The rearrangement uses TRBV30 and TRBJ2-5, with TRBD2 identical over 14 bases. With 4 bases clipped from V and 3 bases from J, the junction kept 4 bases outside the gene matches. The CDR3 spans 15 residues. CDR1 is GTSNPN and CDR2 is SVGIG in the germline V gene (reference sequence). CDR3 DNA: TGTGCCTGGACTGTGGGACTAGCGGGAGAAGAGACCCAGTACTTC. Translation gives CAWTVGLAGEETQYF.

The chain joins TRBV18 to TRBJ1-1; D not certain. Trimming left V 2 bases short and J 2 bases short, with 6 bases between. There are 13 residues in the CDR3. Germline CDR1 is KGHSH and CDR2 is LQKENI. CDR3 in DNA: TGTGCCAGCTCACCAAGCGTTAACACTGAAGCTTTCTTT. The encoded protein is CASSPSVNTEAFF.

J is TRBJ1-1 and V is TRBV6-6; D is unclear. Looked up from germline, CDR1 is MNHNY and CDR2 is SVGAGI (reference sequence). Trimming removed 2 bases from V and 5 bases from J, with 6 bases in between. There are 12 residues in the CDR3. CDR3 bases: TGTGCCAGCAGTTACGGGGAAACTGAAGCTTTCTTT. This gives the protein CASSYGETEAFF.

V is TRBV19 and J is TRBJ1-5; D is ambiguous. Trimming removed 6 bases from V and 0 bases from J, with 30 bases in between. The CDR3 loop spans 21 amino acids. Germline assignment: CDR1 LNHDA and CDR2 SQIVND (reference sequence). This chain's CDR3 is CASSTGTTLGALEYSNQPQHF. CDR3 bases: TGTGCCAGTAGCACGGGAACTACTCTGGGTGCGCTCGAATATAGCAATCAGCCCCAGCATTTT.

The chain uses TRBV2 and TRBJ2-3; 14 positions agree with TRBD2. The trim removed 5 bases at V and 3 bases at J, leaving 10 bases unmatched. Germline V gene lookup returns CDR1 SNHLY and CDR2 FYNNEI. CDR3 size: 18 residues. The CDR3 spells CASSRLAGGPGATDTQYF. The CDR3 coding sequence is TGTGCCAGCAGTCGACTAGCGGGGGGGCCAGGTGCGACAGATACGCAGTATTTT.

V usage is TRBV9 and J usage is TRBJ1-2; D unresolved. CDR1 is SGDLS and CDR2 is YYNGEE in the germline V gene. The CDR3 sequence is 14 residues long. Trimming shortened V by 3 bases and J by 2 bases, and 11 bases separated the two germline ends. CDR3 sequence (DNA): TGTGCCAGCAGCGCTACCCCAGAGAACTATGGCTACACCTTC. It codes for CASSATPENYGYTF.

The sample holds one count of this clone. The chain employs TRBV29-1 and TRBJ2-3, with TRBD1 matching 7 bases. After removal of 7 bases from V and 10 bases from J, the junction contained 14 bases not matched to a gene. The CDR3 consists of 13 residues. Germline CDR1 SQVTM, CDR2 ANQGSEA. The CDR3 DNA follows: TGCAGCGCTTTTGGGACAGCTGACCCCCCGCAGTATTTT. Encoded protein: CSAFGTADPPQYF.

This clone was observed once. V usage is TRBV6-1 and J usage is TRBJ1-1; D call uncertain. Germline V gives CDR1 MNHNS, CDR2 SASEGT. Trimming cost V 0 bases and J 3 bases, with 14 bases left between them. The CDR3 is 16 amino acids. For the CDR3, the DNA is TGTGCCAGCAGTGAAGCGCTTCCAGGTGGGTACACTGAAGCTTTCTTT. It encodes CASSEALPGGYTEAFF.

Only one count was recorded for this clone. The chain combines TRBV7-9 with TRBJ1-2; D not resolved. This CDR3 is built from 8 residues. With 5 bases removed from V and 10 bases from J, the gap between germline ends came to 2 bases. Germline V gene sequence: CDR1 SEHNR, CDR2 FQNEAQ (reference sequence). CDR3 protein: CASSVYTF. Here the CDR3 DNA reads TGTGCCAGCAGCGTCTACACCTTC.

The genes are TRBV19 and TRBJ1-2; D call uncertain. The length of the CDR3 is 16 residues. Trimming took 1 base from V and 4 from J, leaving 16 bases between them. From germline, CDR1 is LNHDA and CDR2 SQIVND (reference sequence). The CDR3 DNA sequence: TGTGCCAGTAGTATAGTATCGGCAGGACTGTTCTATGGCTACACCTTC. Translation: CASSIVSAGLFYGYTF.

CDR3 region: CSASPTGSGTEAFF. CDR3 in DNA: TGCAGTGCTAGTCCAACAGGGTCGGGCACTGAAGCTTTCTTT. This sequence joins TRBV20-1 and TRBJ1-1, with D possibly being TRBD1 (6 bases). The V end lost 3 bases, the J end lost 4 bases, and 15 bases lay between the germline ends. CDR1 and CDR2 from the germline V gene are DFQATT and SNEGSKA (reference sequence). CDR3 length: 14 residues.

This chain connects TRBV5-4 to TRBJ1-5; 7 bases agree with TRBD1. This CDR3 is built from 14 residues. V dropped 2 bases and J dropped 4; count of bases not matched to a gene: 3. Germline V gives CDR1 SGHNT, CDR2 YYREEE (reference sequence). The CDR3 DNA sequence: TGTGCCAGCAGCTTCCAGGGGGTAAATCAGCCCCAGCATTTT. It specifies CASSFQGVNQPQHF.

The genes are TRBV29-1 and TRBJ2-1; 8 bases fit TRBD1. CDR3 length equals 15 residues. V lost 0 bases and J lost 4; bases outside the gene matches: 5. Germline CDR1 is SQVTM and CDR2 is ANQGSEA. The CDR3 protein is CSVEDLGQAYNEQFF. The DNA of the CDR3 is TGCAGCGTTGAAGATCTGGGACAGGCGTACAATGAGCAGTTCTTC.

This chain links TRBV27 with TRBJ2-7; 10 bases align to TRBD2. The V gene's germline CDR1 is MNHEY and CDR2 SMNVEV (reference sequence). The J segment lost 2 bases and the V segment lost 0 bases, leaving 4 bases of the junction unmatched. The CDR3 has 16 residues. The CDR3 reads CASSLSSLAGAYEQYF. The CDR3 DNA follows: TGTGCCAGCAGTTTATCGTCCCTAGCGGGAGCCTACGAGCAGTACTTC.

This clone was seen once. This chain links TRBV7-9 with TRBJ1-2; D gene ambiguous. There are 15 residues in the CDR3. CDR1 and CDR2 from the germline V gene are SEHNR and FQNEAQ (reference sequence). V was cut by 1 base and J by 1 base, with 10 bases left in between. CDR3 nucleotide sequence: TGTGCCAGCAGCTTAGGAAGTATGCATAACTATGGCTACACCTTC. This sequence encodes CASSLGSMHNYGYTF.

This clone appeared a single time. J is TRBJ1-2 and V is TRBV18; TRBD1 matches at 11 bases. This CDR3 comprises 13 residues. V dropped 6 bases and J dropped 11; count of bases not matched to a gene: 8. Per the germline V gene, CDR1 is KGHSH and CDR2 is LQKENI. CDR3: CASSPGQGGTYTF. DNA for the CDR3: TGTGCCAGCTCCCCGGGACAGGGGGGAACGTACACCTTC.

The J gene is TRBJ1-1, the V gene TRBV5-4; 8 bases agree with TRBD1. Germline lookup yields CDR1 SGHNT and CDR2 YYREEE (reference sequence). The junction had 10 bases not matched to a gene; V was cut back by 4 bases and J by 11 bases. The CDR3 contains 13 residues. The CDR3 nucleotides read TGTGCCAGCAGCCTATATAACAGGGGGAACGCTTTCTTT. Protein: CASSLYNRGNAFF.